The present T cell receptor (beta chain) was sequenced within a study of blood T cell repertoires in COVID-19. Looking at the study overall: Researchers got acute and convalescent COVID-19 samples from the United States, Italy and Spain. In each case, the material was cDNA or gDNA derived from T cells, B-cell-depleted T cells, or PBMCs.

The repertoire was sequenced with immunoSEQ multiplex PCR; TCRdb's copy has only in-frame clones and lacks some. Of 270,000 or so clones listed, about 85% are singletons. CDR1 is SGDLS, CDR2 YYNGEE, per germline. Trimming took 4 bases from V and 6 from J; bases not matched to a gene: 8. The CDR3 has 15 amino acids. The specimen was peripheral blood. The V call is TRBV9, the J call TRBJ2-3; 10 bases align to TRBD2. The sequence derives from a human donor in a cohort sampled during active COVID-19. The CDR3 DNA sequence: TGTGCCAGCAGCCAGCGGGAGGGCCTAGGGGATACGCAGTATTTT. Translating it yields CASSQREGLGDTQYF. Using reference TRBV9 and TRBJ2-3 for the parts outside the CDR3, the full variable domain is DSGVTQTPKHLITATGQRVTLRCSPRSGDLSVYWYQQSLDQGLQFLIQYYNGEERAKGNILERFSAQQFPDLHSELNLSSLELGDSALYFCASSQREGLGDTQYFGPGTRLTVL.